This is a list of T cell receptor beta chains from one sample in a study of OX40 agonist ivuxolimab in advanced cancers. This table comes from immunoSEQ multiplex PCR, and its TCRdb copy is limited to in-frame clones, with some not included. The sample yields more than 75,000 clones, about 88% seen once. The sample in question was CD4+ or CD8+ T cells sorted from blood, obtained in a trial of the OX40 agonist ivuxolimab. The receptors derive from an adult with an advanced solid tumor such as melanoma, head and neck, liver or kidney cancer. Both conserved end residues are part of each CDR3. D genes are given only for firm matches. Clone size appears in some rows only: once, few, many, or a class for an expanded clone.

J gene | clone size | D gene | V gene | CDR3 protein | CDR3 DNA
TRBJ1-2 | . | . | TRBV7-8 | CASSPPGASNYGYTF | TGTGCCAGCAGCCCACCAGGGGCGTCAAACTATGGCTACACCTTC
TRBJ2-1 | . | . | TRBV6-4 | CASSDSSATNEQFF | TGTGCCAGCAGTGACTCTTCAGCGACCAATGAGCAGTTCTTC
TRBJ2-4 | . | . | TRBV7-9 | CASSLAAAGLVKNIQYF | TGTGCCAGCAGCTTGGCGGCAGCCGGGTTGGTCAAAAACATTCAGTACTTC
TRBJ1-3 | . | . | TRBV9 | CASSVGMSGNTIYF | TGTGCCAGCAGCGTAGGTATGTCTGGAAACACCATATATTTT
TRBJ1-4 | . | TRBD1 | TRBV29-1 | CSVERGQNEKLFF | TGCAGCGTTGAAAGGGGACAGAATGAAAAACTGTTTTTT
TRBJ1-2 | . | TRBD1 | TRBV11-2 | CASSKTGFGGYTF | TGTGCCAGCAGCAAGACAGGGTTCGGAGGCTACACCTTC
TRBJ2-1 | few | . | TRBV27 | CASSLSIRGHNEQFF | TGTGCCAGCAGTTTATCGATACGGGGGCACAATGAGCAGTTCTTC
TRBJ2-2 | . | . | TRBV27 | CASSFRMDRRTGELFF | TGTGCCAGCAGTTTTCGAATGGACAGAAGGACCGGGGAGCTGTTTTTT
TRBJ2-3 | . | TRBD1 | TRBV27 | CASSPSDREKGTDTQYF | TGTGCCAGCAGCCCTTCTGACAGGGAGAAGGGCACAGATACGCAGTATTTT
TRBJ1-2 | . | . | TRBV28 | CASSLSDEGYTF | TGTGCCAGCAGTTTATCCGATGAGGGCTACACCTTC
TRBJ1-5 | . | . | TRBV19 | CASSITSQGRNQPQHF | TGTGCCAGTAGTATTACGTCACAGGGTAGGAATCAGCCCCAGCATTTT
TRBJ1-1 | . | TRBD1 | TRBV10-2 | CASTSRTGTNTEAFF | TGCGCCAGCACCTCGCGGACAGGAACGAACACTGAAGCTTTCTTT
TRBJ1-2 | . | . | TRBV7-9 | CASSSPSGDGYTF | TGTGCCAGCAGCTCACCCTCAGGGGACGGCTACACCTTC
TRBJ1-4 | . | . | TRBV28 | CASSSRASSTNEKLFF | TGTGCCAGCAGTTCCCGGGCATCATCCACTAATGAAAAACTGTTTTTT
TRBJ2-7 | . | TRBD1 | TRBV15 | CATSRPTGAYEQYF | TGTGCCACCAGCCGTCCGACAGGGGCTTACGAGCAGTACTTC
TRBJ2-7 | . | . | TRBV4-2 | CASSQEKGGYEQYF | TGTGCCAGCAGCCAAGAGAAGGGAGGCTACGAGCAGTACTTC
TRBJ2-4 | few | . | TRBV11-2 | CASSLEAGDNIQYF | TGTGCCAGCAGCTTAGAGGCAGGGGACAACATTCAGTACTTC
TRBJ1-5 | . | . | TRBV21-1 | CASSKFPDLPVHNQPQHF | TGTGCCAGCAGCAAATTTCCCGACCTGCCGGTCCACAATCAGCCCCAGCATTTT
TRBJ2-4 | . | . | TRBV28 | CASSLAGAKNIQYF | TGTGCCAGCAGTTTGGCTGGAGCCAAAAACATTCAGTACTTC
TRBJ2-7 | . | . | TRBV5-5 | CASSLEARWEQYF | TGTGCCAGCAGCTTGGAGGCACGATGGGAGCAGTACTTC
TRBJ2-7 | . | TRBD2 | TRBV6-6 | CASRLYSGSYEQYF | TGTGCCAGCAGGCTCTATAGCGGGAGCTACGAGCAGTACTTC
TRBJ2-4 | . | . | TRBV19 | CASKYKGPEYIQYF | TGTGCCAGCAAGTATAAAGGGCCAGAGTACATTCAGTACTTC
TRBJ1-6 | . | . | TRBV27 | CASSPWSSYNSPLHF | TGTGCCAGCAGTCCCTGGAGCTCCTATAATTCACCCCTCCACTTT
TRBJ1-5 | . | . | TRBV7-9 | CASSPGTRGPEVGNQPQHF | TGTGCCAGCAGCCCAGGGACCCGGGGCCCAGAAGTGGGCAATCAGCCCCAGCATTTT
TRBJ2-5 | . | . | TRBV27 | CASSLDGGETQYF | TGTGCCAGCAGTTTAGACGGGGGAGAGACCCAGTACTTC
TRBJ2-2 | . | TRBD2 | TRBV13 | CASSYTSGGAGELFF | TGTGCCAGCAGCTATACTAGCGGAGGGGCCGGGGAGCTGTTTTTT
TRBJ2-5 | . | . | TRBV5-6 | CASSLGQRQETQYF | TGTGCCAGCAGCTTAGGGCAGCGACAAGAGACCCAGTACTTC
TRBJ2-7 | . | TRBD2 | TRBV4-3 | CASSQDSVLAGGPADEQYF | TGCGCCAGCAGCCAAGATTCCGTGCTAGCGGGAGGGCCGGCGGACGAGCAGTACTTC
TRBJ2-1 | . | TRBD2 | TRBV14 | CASSQELAQGFDEQFF | TGTGCCAGCAGCCAAGAACTAGCGCAAGGCTTCGATGAGCAGTTCTTC
TRBJ2-2 | . | TRBD1 | TRBV18 | CASSLQGNGELFF | TGTGCCAGCTCACTACAGGGGAACGGGGAGCTGTTTTTT
TRBJ1-6 | . | TRBD1 | TRBV19 | CASSTRTGMSSYNSPLHF | TGTGCCAGTAGTACCCGGACAGGAATGAGCTCCTATAATTCACCCCTCCACTTT
TRBJ2-7 | . | . | TRBV10-3 | CAISRTDAYEQYF | TGTGCCATCAGTAGGACGGACGCCTACGAGCAGTACTTC
TRBJ2-1 | few | TRBD1 | TRBV11-2 | CASSRNRGEQFF | TGTGCCAGCAGCCGTAACAGGGGCGAGCAGTTCTTC
TRBJ2-3 | . | TRBD2 | TRBV9 | CASSVAGGGVSTDTQYF | TGTGCCAGCAGCGTAGCTGGCGGGGGGGTTTCCACAGATACGCAGTATTTT
TRBJ2-1 | . | . | TRBV5-1 | CASSLVGAWEVGQFF | TGCGCCAGCAGCTTGGTGGGAGCTTGGGAAGTTGGGCAGTTCTTC
TRBJ2-1 | few | TRBD2 | TRBV27 | CASSFRGGGEQFF | TGTGCCAGCAGTTTCAGGGGCGGGGGGGAGCAGTTCTTC
TRBJ1-2 | . | . | TRBV28 | CASRFEINYGYTF | TGTGCCAGCAGGTTCGAGATAAACTATGGCTACACCTTC
TRBJ2-3 | . | TRBD2 | TRBV10-3 | CAISVGGGNTDTQYF | TGTGCCATCAGTGTGGGCGGGGGGAACACAGATACGCAGTATTTT
TRBJ1-1 | . | TRBD1 | TRBV28 | CASSQTWDSQNTEAFF | TGTGCCAGCAGTCAAACTTGGGACAGTCAGAACACTGAAGCTTTCTTT
TRBJ2-5 | once | . | TRBV7-9 | CASSAEEETQYF | TGTGCCAGCAGCGCAGAAGAAGAGACCCAGTACTTC
TRBJ2-4 | . | . | TRBV30 | CAWSVRLTVAKNIQYF | TGTGCCTGGAGTGTACGACTAACTGTGGCCAAAAACATTCAGTACTTC
TRBJ1-4 | . | . | TRBV5-5 | CASSDEWSPKLFF | TGTGCCAGCAGCGACGAGTGGAGTCCAAAACTGTTTTTT
TRBJ1-4 | . | TRBD1 | TRBV7-8 | CASSLRTGNEKLFF | TGTGCCAGCAGCTTAAGGACAGGGAATGAAAAACTGTTTTTT
TRBJ2-1 | . | . | TRBV7-2 | CASSLSYYEQFF | TGTGCCAGCAGCTTAAGTTACTATGAGCAGTTCTTC
TRBJ1-2 | . | TRBD1 | TRBV6-1 | CASRTGDIDGYTF | TGTGCCAGCAGAACAGGGGATATAGATGGCTACACCTTC
TRBJ2-5 | . | . | TRBV7-2 | CASSHQGRGKETQYF | TGTGCCAGCAGTCATCAGGGCCGGGGTAAAGAGACCCAGTACTTC
TRBJ2-1 | . | TRBD2 | TRBV27 | CASSLLIHSGIGGEQFF | TGTGCCAGCAGTTTATTAATTCATAGCGGGATCGGAGGGGAGCAGTTCTTC
TRBJ2-4 | . | . | TRBV28 | CASSFGELAKNIQYF | TGTGCCAGCAGTTTTGGGGAGCTAGCCAAAAACATTCAGTACTTC
TRBJ2-5 | . | TRBD2 | TRBV5-1 | CASSLGTSGTQETQYF | TGCGCCAGCAGCTTGGGTACTAGCGGGACCCAAGAGACCCAGTACTTC
TRBJ2-1 | . | . | TRBV7-3 | CASSLEGLGSEQFF | TGTGCCAGCAGCTTAGAGGGGTTGGGTAGTGAGCAGTTCTTC
TRBJ2-7 | . | . | TRBV6-5 | CASSYVEGDYEQYF | TGTGCCAGCAGTTACGTTGAAGGGGACTACGAGCAGTACTTC
TRBJ2-7 | . | TRBD1 | TRBV5-1 | CASSVGTGGGEQYF | TGCGCCAGCAGCGTCGGGACAGGGGGAGGCGAGCAGTACTTC
TRBJ1-1 | . | . | TRBV11-2 | CASSLDPGPNTEAFF | TGTGCCAGCAGCTTAGATCCAGGTCCGAACACTGAAGCTTTCTTT
TRBJ1-1 | . | . | TRBV7-2 | CATWDRSGMTEAFF | TGTGCCACGTGGGACCGCTCAGGGATGACTGAAGCTTTCTTT
TRBJ2-7 | once | . | TRBV4-3 | CASSQGTVGYEQYF | TGCGCCAGCAGCCAAGGGACCGTGGGGTACGAGCAGTACTTC
TRBJ2-7 | . | . | TRBV4-2 | CASSQGAAGRPYEQYF | TGTGCCAGCAGCCAAGGCGCCGCAGGGCGGCCCTACGAGCAGTACTTC
TRBJ2-3 | few | . | TRBV5-8 | CASSLGGHMADTQYF | TGTGCCAGCAGCTTGGGTGGTCATATGGCAGATACGCAGTATTTT
TRBJ1-5 | few | . | TRBV4-1 | CASSQERGSQPQHF | TGCGCCAGCAGCCAAGAACGGGGAAGTCAGCCCCAGCATTTT
TRBJ1-5 | . | . | TRBV19 | CASIHPPRQDMQPQHF | TGTGCCAGCATACACCCCCCGCGTCAGGATATGCAGCCCCAGCATTTT